One sample yielded the 2 T cell receptor beta chains listed below, sequenced in a study of shared clonotypes between healthy human individuals. Assay used: immunoSEQ multiplex PCR; TCRdb lists only in-frame clones, some missing. The sample holds millions of clones, more than 85% seen once. The sample was naive CD4+ T cells from PBMCs. Subset reported: CD45RA+ positively selected. These TCRs come from a man between 18 and 35 years old in good health. Some clones in this sample may be carry-over from other donors' samples.

This rearrangement joins TRBV10-3 to TRBJ2-3; D may be TRBD1 or TRBD2 (5 bases each). Trimming shortened V by 10 bases and J by 0 bases, and 11 bases separated the two germline ends. Germline V gene lookup returns CDR1 ENHRY and CDR2 SYGVKD. CDR3 length: 13 amino acids. The CDR3 sequence: CATGTSSTDTQYF. For the CDR3, the DNA is TGTGCCACCGGGACGTCAAGCACAGATACGCAGTATTTT.

The V gene is TRBV15, the J gene TRBJ2-3; TRBD1 or TRBD2 may be the D gene (5 bases each). Trimming shortened V by 4 bases and J by 9 bases, and 20 bases separated the two germline ends. The germline gives CDR1 LNHNV, CDR2 YYDKDF (reference sequence). This CDR3 is built from 15 residues. The CDR3 loop reads CATSNRDGFMGTQYF. The DNA of the CDR3 is TGTGCCACCAGCAACCGGGACGGATTCATGGGAACGCAGTATTTT.